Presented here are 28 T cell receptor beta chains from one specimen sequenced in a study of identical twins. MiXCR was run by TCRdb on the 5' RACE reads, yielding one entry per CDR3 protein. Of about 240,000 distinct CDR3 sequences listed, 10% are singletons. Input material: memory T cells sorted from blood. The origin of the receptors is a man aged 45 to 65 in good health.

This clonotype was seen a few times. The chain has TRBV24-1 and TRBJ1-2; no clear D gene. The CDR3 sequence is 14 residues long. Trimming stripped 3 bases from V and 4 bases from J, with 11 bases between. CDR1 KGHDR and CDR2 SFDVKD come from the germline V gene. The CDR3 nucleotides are TGTGCCACCAGTGATGGCCACACCAGCTATGGCTACACCTTC. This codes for CATSDGHTSYGYTF.

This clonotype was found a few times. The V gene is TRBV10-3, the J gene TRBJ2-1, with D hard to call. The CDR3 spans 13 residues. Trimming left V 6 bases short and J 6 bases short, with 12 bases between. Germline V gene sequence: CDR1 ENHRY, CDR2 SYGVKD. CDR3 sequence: CAIRGPRLNEQFF. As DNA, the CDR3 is TGTGCCATCAGGGGCCCTAGACTCAATGAGCAGTTCTTC.

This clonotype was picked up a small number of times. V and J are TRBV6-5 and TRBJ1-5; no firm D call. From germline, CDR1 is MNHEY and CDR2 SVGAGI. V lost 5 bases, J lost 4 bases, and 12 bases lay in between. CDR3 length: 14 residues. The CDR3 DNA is TGTGCCAGCAGTCTCGAGACACTTAATCAGCCCCAGCATTTT. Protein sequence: CASSLETLNQPQHF.

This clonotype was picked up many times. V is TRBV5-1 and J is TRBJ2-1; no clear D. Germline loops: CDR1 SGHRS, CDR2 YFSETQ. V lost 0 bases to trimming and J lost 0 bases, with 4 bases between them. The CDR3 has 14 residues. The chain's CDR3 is CASSLESSYNEQFF. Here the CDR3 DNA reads TGCGCCAGCAGCTTGGAAAGCTCCTACAATGAGCAGTTCTTC.

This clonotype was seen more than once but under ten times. The CDR3 DNA follows: TGCAGTGCTACCCAAGACAGGGTAAGCAATCAGCCCCAGCATTTT. Protein: CSATQDRVSNQPQHF. The chain carries TRBV20-1 and TRBJ1-5, with 7 positions matching TRBD1. There are 15 residues in the CDR3. The germline gives CDR1 DFQATT, CDR2 SNEGSKA (reference sequence). Germline trimming cut 4 bases from V and 1 base from J; bases unmatched to any gene: 7.

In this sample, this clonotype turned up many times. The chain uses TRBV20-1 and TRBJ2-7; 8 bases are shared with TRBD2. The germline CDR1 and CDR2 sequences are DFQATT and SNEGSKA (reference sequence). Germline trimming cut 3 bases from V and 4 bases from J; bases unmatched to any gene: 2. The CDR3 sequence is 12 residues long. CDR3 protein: CSASASGYEQYF. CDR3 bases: TGCAGTGCTAGCGCTAGCGGGTACGAGCAGTACTTC.

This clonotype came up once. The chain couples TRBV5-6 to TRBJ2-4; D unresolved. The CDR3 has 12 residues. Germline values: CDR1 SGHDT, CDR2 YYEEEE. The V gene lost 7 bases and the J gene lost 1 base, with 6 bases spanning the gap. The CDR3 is CASQTAKNIQYF. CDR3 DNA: TGTGCCAGCCAGACTGCCAAAAACATTCAGTACTTC.

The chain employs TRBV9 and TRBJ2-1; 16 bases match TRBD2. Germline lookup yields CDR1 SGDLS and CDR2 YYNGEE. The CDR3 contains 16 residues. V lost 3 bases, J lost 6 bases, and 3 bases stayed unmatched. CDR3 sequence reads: CASSGGTSGRANEQFF. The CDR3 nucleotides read TGTGCCAGCAGCGGGGGGACTAGCGGGAGGGCCAATGAGCAGTTCTTC.

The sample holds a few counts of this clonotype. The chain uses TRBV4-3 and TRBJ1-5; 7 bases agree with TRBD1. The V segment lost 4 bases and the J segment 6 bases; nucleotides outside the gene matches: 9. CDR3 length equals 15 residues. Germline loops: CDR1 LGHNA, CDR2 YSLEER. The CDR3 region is CASSLTTGVGQPQHF. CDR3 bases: TGCGCCAGCAGCCTTACCACAGGGGTTGGTCAGCCCCAGCATTTT.

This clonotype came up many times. The CDR3 bases are TGCGCCAGCAGCTTGGGCGGAGGTATGATGAACACTGAAGCTTTCTTT. Residues: CASSLGGGMMNTEAFF. The chain carries TRBV5-1 and TRBJ1-1; no clear D. Deletions cut 0 bases from V and 0 bases from J, with 12 bases between. The germline V gene encodes CDR1 SGHRS and CDR2 YFSETQ. This CDR3 spans 16 amino acids.

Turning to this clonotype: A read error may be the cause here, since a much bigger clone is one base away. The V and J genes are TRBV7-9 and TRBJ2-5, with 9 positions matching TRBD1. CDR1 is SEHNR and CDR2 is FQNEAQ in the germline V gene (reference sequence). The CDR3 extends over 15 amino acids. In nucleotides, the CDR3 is TGTGCCTGCAGCTTTACCGGGACAGGGTTTCAGACCCAGTACTTC. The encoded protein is CACSFTGTGFQTQYF.

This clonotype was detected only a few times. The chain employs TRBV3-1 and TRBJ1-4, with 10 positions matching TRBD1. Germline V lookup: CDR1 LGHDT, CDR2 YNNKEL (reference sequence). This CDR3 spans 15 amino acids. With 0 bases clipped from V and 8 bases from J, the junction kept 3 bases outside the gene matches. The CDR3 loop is CASSQDATGGEKLFF. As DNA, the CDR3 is TGTGCCAGCAGCCAAGATGCGACAGGGGGCGAAAAACTGTTTTTT.

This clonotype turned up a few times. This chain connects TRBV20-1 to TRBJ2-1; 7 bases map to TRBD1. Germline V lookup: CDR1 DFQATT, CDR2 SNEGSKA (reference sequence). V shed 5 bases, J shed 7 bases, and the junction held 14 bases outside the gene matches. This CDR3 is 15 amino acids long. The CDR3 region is CSAYRGDGVSNEQFF. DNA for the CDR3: TGCAGTGCTTACAGGGGTGACGGGGTTTCGAATGAGCAGTTCTTC.

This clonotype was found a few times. The CDR3 sequence: CASSPRQGQGKLFF. CDR3 sequence (DNA): TGTGCCAGCAGCCCAAGACAGGGTCAAGGAAAACTGTTTTTT. The chain joins TRBV3-1 to TRBJ1-4; 7 positions match TRBD1. This CDR3 has 14 amino acids. J was trimmed by 10 bases and V by 4 bases; bases with no gene match: 9. From germline, CDR1 is LGHDT and CDR2 YNNKEL (reference sequence).

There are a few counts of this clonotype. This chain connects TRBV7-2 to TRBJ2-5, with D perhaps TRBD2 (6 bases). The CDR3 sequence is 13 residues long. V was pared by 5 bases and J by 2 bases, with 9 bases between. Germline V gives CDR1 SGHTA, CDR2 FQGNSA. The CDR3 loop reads CASSRGTQETQYF. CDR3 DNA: TGTGCCAGCAGCCGGGGGACTCAAGAGACCCAGTACTTC.

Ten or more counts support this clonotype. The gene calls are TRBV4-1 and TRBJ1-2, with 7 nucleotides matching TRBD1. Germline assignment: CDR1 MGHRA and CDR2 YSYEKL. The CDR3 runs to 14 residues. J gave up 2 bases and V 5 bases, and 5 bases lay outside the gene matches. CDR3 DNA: TGCGCCAGCAGCAAGACAGGGTCGAACTATGGCTACACCTTC. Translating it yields CASSKTGSNYGYTF.

The CDR3 DNA reads TGTGCCAGCAGCTTCGGACAGGGGGCCGAGCAGTACTTC. Amino acids: CASSFGQGAEQYF. This chain uses TRBV7-7 with TRBJ2-7; TRBD1 agrees at 11 bases. The germline V gene has CDR1 SSHAT and CDR2 FNYEAQ (reference sequence). Trimming removed 3 bases from V and 6 bases from J; junction bases left unmatched: 1. CDR3 length: 13 amino acids.

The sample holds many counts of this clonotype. The CDR3 region is CSAKGERLGPLDEQFF. CDR3 DNA: TGCAGTGCTAAAGGAGAGAGACTTGGCCCTTTGGATGAGCAGTTCTTC. The rearrangement links TRBV20-1 to TRBJ2-1; D unclear. The germline V and J ends were trimmed by 4 bases and 8 bases, with 24 bases remaining between them. CDR3 length: 16 residues. CDR1 is DFQATT, CDR2 SNEGSKA, per germline (reference sequence).

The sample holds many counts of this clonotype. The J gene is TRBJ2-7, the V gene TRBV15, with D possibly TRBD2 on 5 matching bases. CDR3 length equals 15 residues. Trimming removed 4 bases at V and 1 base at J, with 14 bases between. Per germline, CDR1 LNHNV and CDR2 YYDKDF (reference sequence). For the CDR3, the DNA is TGTGCCACCAGCAAAGACTACGACCCTTCCTACGAGCAGTACTTC. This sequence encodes CATSKDYDPSYEQYF.

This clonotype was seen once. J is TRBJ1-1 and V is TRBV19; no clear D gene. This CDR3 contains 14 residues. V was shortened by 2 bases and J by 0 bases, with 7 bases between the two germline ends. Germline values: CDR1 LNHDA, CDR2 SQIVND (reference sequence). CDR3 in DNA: TGTGCCAGTAGTATAAGCAGAATGAACACTGAAGCTTTCTTT. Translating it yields CASSISRMNTEAFF.

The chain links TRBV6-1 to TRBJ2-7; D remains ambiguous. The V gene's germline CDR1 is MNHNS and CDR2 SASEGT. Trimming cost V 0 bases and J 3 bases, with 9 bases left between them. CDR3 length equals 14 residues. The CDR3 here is CASSEAWLIYEQYF. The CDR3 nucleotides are TGTGCCAGCAGTGAAGCGTGGCTGATCTACGAGCAGTACTTC.

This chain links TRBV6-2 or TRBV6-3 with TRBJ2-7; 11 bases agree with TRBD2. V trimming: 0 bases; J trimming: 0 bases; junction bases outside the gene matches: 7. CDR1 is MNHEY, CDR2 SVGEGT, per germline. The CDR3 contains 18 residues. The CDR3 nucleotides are TGTGCCAGCAGTTACTCAGGGGGACTAGCGGAAGCCTCCTACGAGCAGTACTTC. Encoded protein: CASSYSGGLAEASYEQYF.

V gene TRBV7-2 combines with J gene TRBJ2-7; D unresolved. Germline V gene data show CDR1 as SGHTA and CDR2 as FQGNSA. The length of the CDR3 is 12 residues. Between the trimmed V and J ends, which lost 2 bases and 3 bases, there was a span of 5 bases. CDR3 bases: TGTGCCAGCAGCTTACAGGTCTACGAGCAGTACTTC. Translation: CASSLQVYEQYF.

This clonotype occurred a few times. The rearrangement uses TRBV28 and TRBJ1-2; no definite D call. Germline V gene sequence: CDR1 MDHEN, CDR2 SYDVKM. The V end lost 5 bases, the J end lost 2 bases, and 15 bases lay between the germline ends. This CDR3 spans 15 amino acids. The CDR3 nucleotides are TGTGCCAGCAGTGGAACCCGGGCCCTCAACTATGGCTACACCTTC. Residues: CASSGTRALNYGYTF.

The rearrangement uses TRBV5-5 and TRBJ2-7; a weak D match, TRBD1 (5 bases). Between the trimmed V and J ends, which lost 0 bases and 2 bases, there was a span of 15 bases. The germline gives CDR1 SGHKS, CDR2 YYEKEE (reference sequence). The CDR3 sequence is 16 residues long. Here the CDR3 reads CASSLASSTATYEQYF. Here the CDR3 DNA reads TGTGCCAGCAGCTTGGCATCTTCGACAGCCACCTACGAGCAGTACTTC. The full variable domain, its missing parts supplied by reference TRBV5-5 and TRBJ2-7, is DAGVTQSPTHLIKTRGQQVTLRCSPISGHKSVSWYQQVLGQGPQFIFQYYEKEERGRGNFPDRFSARQFPNYSSELNVNALLLGDSALYLCASSLASSTATYEQYFGPGTRLTVT.

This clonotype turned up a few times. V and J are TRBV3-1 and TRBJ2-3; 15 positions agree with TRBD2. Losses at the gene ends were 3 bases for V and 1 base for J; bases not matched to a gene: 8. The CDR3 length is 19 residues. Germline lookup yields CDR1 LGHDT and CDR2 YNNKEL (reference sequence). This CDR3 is CASSHLGTSGGHRTDTQYF. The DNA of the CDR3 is TGTGCCAGCAGCCACCTCGGGACTAGCGGGGGGCATCGCACAGATACGCAGTATTTT.

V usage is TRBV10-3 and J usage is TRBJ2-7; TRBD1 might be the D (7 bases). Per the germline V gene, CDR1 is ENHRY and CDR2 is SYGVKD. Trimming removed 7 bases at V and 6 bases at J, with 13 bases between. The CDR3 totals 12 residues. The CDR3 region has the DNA TGTGCCATCAATTTCCAGGGGGGCGAGCAGTACTTC. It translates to CAINFQGGEQYF.

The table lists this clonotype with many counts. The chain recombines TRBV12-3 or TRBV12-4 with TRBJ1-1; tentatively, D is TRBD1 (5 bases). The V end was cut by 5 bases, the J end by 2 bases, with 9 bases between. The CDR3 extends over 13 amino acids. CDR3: CASSNGGNTEAFF. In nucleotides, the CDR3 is TGTGCCAGCAGTAATGGGGGTAACACTGAAGCTTTCTTT.